Below, 15 T cell receptor beta chains from the same sample are listed, as sequenced in a study of blood T cell repertoires in COVID-19 (dated by TCRdb to 2018 to 2021). Libraries were prepared through the immunoSEQ multiplex PCR assay. Not all clones reach the TCRdb copy of this immuneACCESS table, which keeps in-frame sequences only. Checked studies attribute under half of the gap to unresolved V genes and leave the rest unexplained. This sample has 100,000 to 110,000 clones in its table, and roughly 87% of those were observed once. The top ten clones comprise 7.4% of the sample. Sequencing was done on a sample of peripheral blood. The receptors stem from a man aged 25 to 40 in a cohort sampled during active COVID-19.

This clone was recorded a few times. The genes are TRBV7-8 and TRBJ2-7; unclear D gene. Germline-derived CDR1 and CDR2 are SGHVS and FQNEAQ. The CDR3 has 12 amino acids. The V gene lost 0 bases and the J gene lost 3 bases, with 3 bases spanning the gap. CDR3 loop: CASSLARYEQYF. The CDR3 DNA follows: TGTGCCAGCAGCTTAGCGCGCTACGAGCAGTACTTC.

The DNA of the CDR3 is TGTGCCATCAGTGAGTTGCCCCTTGGGACTAGCGGGGGGACCACAGATACGCAGTATTTT. The encoded protein is CAISELPLGTSGGTTDTQYF. The chain couples TRBV10-3 to TRBJ2-3, with 15 nucleotides matching TRBD2. V shed 1 base and J 2 bases; nucleotides not matched to a gene: 10. In germline, CDR1 is ENHRY, CDR2 SYGVKD. This CDR3 region has 20 residues.

J is TRBJ1-2 and V is TRBV11-2; D is possibly TRBD1 (5 bases). Per germline, CDR1 SGHAT and CDR2 FQNNGV. The CDR3 covers 11 residues. V lost 5 bases to trimming and J lost 6 bases, with 7 bases between them. CDR3 DNA: TGTGCCAGCAGCCCCAGGGATGGCTACACCTTC. Its translation is CASSPRDGYTF.

This sequence joins TRBV29-1 and TRBJ2-2; 7 nucleotides agree with TRBD2. The V gene's germline CDR1 is SQVTM and CDR2 ANQGSEA. Trimming removed 5 bases from V and 7 bases from J; junction bases left unmatched: 10. CDR3 size: 14 residues. CDR3 nucleotide sequence: TGCAGCGTTCGGACTCAACCGGGGGGCGGGGAGCTGTTTTTT. Its translation is CSVRTQPGGGELFF.

The chain combines TRBV11-2 with TRBJ2-7, with 11 bases aligning to TRBD2. J was trimmed by 3 bases and V by 1 base; bases with no gene match: 5. The CDR3 loop spans 16 amino acids. Germline V gene lookup returns CDR1 SGHAT and CDR2 FQNNGV. CDR3 nucleotides: TGTGCCAGCAGCTTAGCATCTAGCGGGGGGATCTACGAGCAGTACTTC. Its protein product is CASSLASSGGIYEQYF.

The rearrangement uses TRBV6-5 and TRBJ2-7; D gene ambiguous. Trimming pared 5 bases from V and 7 bases from J, leaving 12 bases between. Germline-derived CDR1 and CDR2 are MNHEY and SVGAGI. The CDR3 runs 12 residues. This chain's CDR3 is CASSPSEREQYF. The CDR3 DNA is TGTGCCAGCAGTCCCTCCGAGAGGGAGCAGTACTTC.

The genes are TRBV10-3 and TRBJ2-7; TRBD2 might be the D (6 bases). V was pared by 8 bases and J by 4 bases, with 15 bases between. This CDR3 has 13 residues. Germline CDR1 reads ENHRY; CDR2 reads SYGVKD. The CDR3: CAISEGTPYEQYF. The DNA of the CDR3 is TGTGCCATCTCCGAAGGGACTCCTTACGAGCAGTACTTC.

This clone counts as medium-sized. V is TRBV19 and J is TRBJ1-2; D is undetermined. Germline V CDR1 and CDR2: LNHDA, SQIVND (reference sequence). Trimming cost V 5 bases and J 6 bases, with 10 bases left between them. The CDR3 runs 12 residues. The CDR3: CASSWTKNGYTF. CDR3 nucleotides: TGTGCCAGTAGTTGGACTAAGAATGGCTACACCTTC.

The chain has TRBV5-1 and TRBJ1-1; D may be TRBD1 (6 bases). CDR3 size: 16 residues. Trimming stripped 4 bases from V and 1 base from J, with 17 bases between. CDR1 and CDR2 from the germline V gene are SGHRS and YFSETQ. The CDR3 nucleotides are TGCGCCAGCAGCCGCAGGGGACGTGGGGGGAACACTGAAGCTTTCTTT. The encoded protein is CASSRRGRGGNTEAFF.

This chain's CDR3 is CASSLGGDYEQFF. CDR3 DNA sequence: TGTGCCAGCAGTTTAGGCGGAGACTATGAGCAGTTCTTC. The rearrangement uses TRBV28 and TRBJ2-1; no definite D call. CDR3 size: 13 residues. Trimming left V 2 bases short and J 8 bases short, with 10 bases between. Germline CDR1 and CDR2: MDHEN and SYDVKM. The whole variable domain, filled in from reference TRBV28 and TRBJ2-1, reads DVKVTQSSRYLVKRTGEKVFLECVQDMDHENMFWYRQDPGLGLRLIYFSYDVKMKEKGDIPEGYSVSREKKERFSLILESASTNQTSMYLCASSLGGDYEQFFGPGTRLTVL.

With respect to this clone: The sample carries other DNA sequences with the same CDR3. In DNA form, the CDR3 reads TGTGCCAGCAGTTACGGACAGACTAATGAAAAACTGTTTTTT. The encoded protein is CASSYGQTNEKLFF. The genes are TRBV6-5 and TRBJ1-4; a weak D match, TRBD1 (6 bases). This CDR3 region has 14 residues. V gave up 2 bases and J gave up 2 bases, with 6 bases separating them. CDR1 is MNHEY, CDR2 SVGAGI, per germline.

The V call is TRBV5-1, the J call TRBJ2-2; D uncertain. The germline V and J ends were trimmed by 6 bases and 3 bases, with 12 bases remaining between them. Germline V gene data show CDR1 as SGHRS and CDR2 as YFSETQ. The CDR3 loop spans 14 amino acids. The CDR3 sequence: CASMSLEDTGELFF. The CDR3, as DNA: TGCGCCAGCATGAGTTTAGAGGACACCGGGGAGCTGTTTTTT.

CDR3 protein: CASSLGTTTGGNQPQHF. The CDR3 nucleotides are TGTGCCAGCAGCTTGGGGACCACGACAGGGGGCAATCAGCCCCAGCATTTT. The chain combines TRBV5-8 with TRBJ1-5; the match to TRBD1 covers 8 bases. The CDR3 is 17 amino acids. Germline CDR1 is SGHTS and CDR2 is YDEGEE. The trim removed 0 bases at V and 2 bases at J, leaving 7 bases unmatched. Variable domain in full (rest from reference TRBV5-8 and TRBJ1-5): EAGVTQSPTHLIKTRGQQATLRCSPISGHTSVYWYQQALGLGLQFLLWYDEGEERNRGNFPPRFSGRQFPNYSSELNVNALELEDSALYLCASSLGTTTGGNQPQHFGDGTRLSIL.

The chain employs TRBV2 and TRBJ2-5; no clear D gene. Between the trimmed V and J ends, which lost 1 base and 7 bases, there was a span of 7 bases. This CDR3 is 12 amino acids long. The V gene's germline CDR1 is SNHLY and CDR2 FYNNEI. CDR3 region: CASSEGPATQYF. DNA for the CDR3: TGTGCCAGCAGTGAAGGGCCTGCGACCCAGTACTTC. Full variable domain (missing parts from reference TRBV2 and TRBJ2-5): EPEVTQTPSHQVTQMGQEVILRCVPISNHLYFYWYRQILGQKVEFLVSFYNNEISEKSEIFDDQFSVERPDGSNFTLKIRSTKLEDSAMYFCASSEGPATQYFGPGTRLLVL.

The chain carries TRBV7-6 and TRBJ2-3; TRBD1 is a possible D gene (6 bases). Between the trimmed V and J ends, which lost 5 bases and 5 bases, there was a span of 23 bases. Per the germline V gene, CDR1 is SGHVS and CDR2 is FNYEAQ. The CDR3 has 17 residues. The CDR3 spells CASSPERVNRAGDTQYF. Written as DNA, the CDR3 is TGTGCCAGCAGCCCGGAGAGGGTCAACAGGGCGGGAGATACGCAGTATTTT.